These 22 T cell receptor beta chains came from one sample sequenced in a study of OX40 agonist ivuxolimab in advanced cancers. Measured with immunoSEQ multiplex PCR; TCRdb has only the in-frame clones, and not every one. The sample lists about 64,000 clones, roughly 82% occurring once. Sequencing was performed on CD4+ or CD8+ T cells sorted from blood, taken in a trial of the OX40 agonist ivuxolimab. These TCRs come from an adult with an advanced solid tumor such as melanoma, head and neck, liver or kidney cancer.

The chain combines TRBV15 with TRBJ2-1; D remains unclear. The CDR3 covers 15 residues. The V end was cut by 4 bases, the J end by 3 bases, with 13 bases between. Per the germline V gene, CDR1 is LNHNV and CDR2 is YYDKDF (reference sequence). The CDR3 sequence is CATSTRTTLYNEQFF. Written as DNA, the CDR3 is TGTGCCACCAGCACGCGGACCACTCTCTACAATGAGCAGTTCTTC.

This clone was seen only once. The V and J genes are TRBV25-1 and TRBJ1-2, with D possibly matching TRBD1 (5 bases). This CDR3 has 14 amino acids. Trimming pared 8 bases from V and 5 bases from J, leaving 18 bases between. Germline V gene data show CDR1 as MGHDK and CDR2 as SYGVNS. Written as DNA, the CDR3 is TGTGCCAGCGCCGGCCGAGGGACCGAATATGGCTACACCTTC. It specifies CASAGRGTEYGYTF.

The chain recombines TRBV11-2 with TRBJ2-5, with a weak D call TRBD2 (5 bases). The germline V gene encodes CDR1 SGHAT and CDR2 FQNNGV. The ends were cut back, 6 bases at V and 7 bases at J, with 12 bases in the middle. The CDR3 length is 12 residues. This CDR3 is CASRYSEGTQYF. DNA for the CDR3: TGTGCCAGCAGATACTCCGAGGGGACCCAGTACTTC.

This chain uses TRBV9 with TRBJ1-1; D uncertain. This CDR3 spans 13 amino acids. Germline-derived CDR1 and CDR2 are SGDLS and YYNGEE. Trimming left V 0 bases short and J 6 bases short, with 9 bases between. For the CDR3, the DNA is TGTGCCAGCAGCGTAGAAGATTGGTCTGAAGCTTTCTTT. Translation: CASSVEDWSEAFF.

The genes are TRBV11-3 and TRBJ2-7; 7 bases align to TRBD2. The CDR3 extends over 14 amino acids. CDR1 SGHNT and CDR2 YENEEA come from the germline V gene. The trim removed 2 bases at V and 5 bases at J, leaving 6 bases unmatched. Here the CDR3 reads CASSLREGVHEQYF. The CDR3 DNA follows: TGTGCCAGCAGCTTAAGGGAGGGAGTCCACGAGCAGTACTTC. Combining the CDR3 with reference TRBV11-3 and TRBJ2-7 gives the whole variable domain EAGVVQSPRYKIIEKKQPVAFWCNPISGHNTLYWYLQNLGQGPELLIRYENEEAVDDSQLPKDRFSAERLKGVDSTLKIQPAELGDSAVYLCASSLREGVHEQYFGPGTRLTVT.

V usage is TRBV7-2 and J usage is TRBJ2-5, with D perhaps given as TRBD1 or TRBD2 (5 bases each). V was clipped by 0 bases and J by 0 bases, with 11 bases between them. The CDR3 runs to 16 residues. CDR1 is SGHTA, CDR2 FQGNSA, per germline. The CDR3 is CASSLAGGPYQETQYF. The CDR3 nucleotides are TGTGCCAGCAGCTTAGCTGGGGGTCCATACCAAGAGACCCAGTACTTC. The variable domain in full, with the rest retrieved from reference TRBV7-2 and TRBJ2-5, is GAGVSQSPSNKVTEKGKDVELRCDPISGHTALYWYRQSLGQGLEFLIYFQGNSAPDKSGLPSDRFSAERTGGSVSTLTIQRTQQEDSAVYLCASSLAGGPYQETQYFGPGTRLLVL.

This chain joins TRBV6-5 and TRBJ2-1; weak D call: TRBD2 (5 bases). V gave up 0 bases and J gave up 7 bases, with 16 bases separating them. Germline V gene lookup returns CDR1 MNHEY and CDR2 SVGAGI. This CDR3 is 16 amino acids long. The CDR3 here is CASSYSKGLGGNEQFF. CDR3 coding DNA: TGTGCCAGCAGTTACTCGAAAGGACTCGGCGGAAATGAGCAGTTCTTC.

The rearrangement uses TRBV5-1 and TRBJ2-3; perhaps TRBD1 as D (6 bases). CDR1 is SGHRS and CDR2 is YFSETQ in the germline V gene. The CDR3 is 15 amino acids. V shed 0 bases and J shed 1 base, with 9 bases lying between them. The DNA for the CDR3 is TGCGCCAGCAGCTTGGGGGCAGGGGGCACAGATACGCAGTATTTT. Protein: CASSLGAGGTDTQYF.

The chain couples TRBV5-1 to TRBJ2-3; D is ambiguous. CDR1 and CDR2 from the germline V gene are SGHRS and YFSETQ. The V end lost 2 bases, the J end lost 3 bases, and 7 bases lay between the germline ends. The CDR3 spans 13 residues. The CDR3 here is CASSLLPTDTQYF. DNA for the CDR3: TGCGCCAGCAGCTTACTCCCAACAGATACGCAGTATTTT.

The chain uses TRBV7-2 and TRBJ2-7; D is undetermined. The CDR3 is 14 residues long. CDR1 is SGHTA and CDR2 is FQGNSA in the germline V gene. V lost 1 base and J 2 bases, leaving 9 bases between the germline ends. The CDR3 spells CASSLDYSAYEQYF. CDR3 coding DNA: TGTGCCAGCAGCTTAGATTACAGCGCCTACGAGCAGTACTTC.

The chain joins TRBV5-5 to TRBJ1-2; the D is unclear. The germline gives CDR1 SGHKS, CDR2 YYEKEE (reference sequence). The CDR3 contains 14 residues. Trimming took off 4 bases at V and 0 bases at J, with 10 bases between the two ends. The CDR3 reads CASSKGNPNYGYTF. In DNA, the CDR3 is TGTGCCAGCAGCAAAGGGAATCCTAACTATGGCTACACCTTC.

J is TRBJ2-3 and V is TRBV5-4; 8 bases map to TRBD2. Germline trimming cut 0 bases from V and 0 bases from J; bases unmatched to any gene: 3. This CDR3 comprises 16 residues. Germline V gives CDR1 SGHNT, CDR2 YYREEE (reference sequence). CDR3 residues: CASSLGVAGSTDTQYF. CDR3 sequence (DNA): TGTGCCAGCAGCTTGGGTGTAGCGGGGAGCACAGATACGCAGTATTTT.

The rearrangement joins TRBV7-6 to TRBJ1-1; no definite D call. The germline V gene has CDR1 SGHVS and CDR2 FNYEAQ. V lost 4 bases to trimming and J lost 11 bases, with 20 bases between them. The CDR3 has 14 amino acids. The DNA for the CDR3 is TGTGCCAGCAGCTCGACTTCCCCGCCGGTAGGGGCTTTCTTT. Translation gives CASSSTSPPVGAFF.

The chain recombines TRBV25-1 with TRBJ2-2; TRBD1 agrees at 7 bases. Germline V gene sequence: CDR1 MGHDK, CDR2 SYGVNS. This CDR3 spans 16 amino acids. The ends lost 4 bases at V and 0 bases at J; junction bases unmatched: 5. CDR3 bases: TGTGCCAGCAGTGCATGGGGACAGCCGAACACCGGGGAGCTGTTTTTT. Translation gives CASSAWGQPNTGELFF.

The CDR3 DNA sequence: TGTGCCAGCAGCTTGGTAGGCGGGTACAATGAGCAGTTCTTC. It encodes CASSLVGGYNEQFF. The chain combines TRBV7-2 with TRBJ2-1; D is possibly TRBD2 (5 bases). Germline CDR1 reads SGHTA; CDR2 reads FQGNSA. With 3 bases removed from V and 4 bases from J, the gap between germline ends came to 10 bases. There are 14 residues in the CDR3.

The gene calls are TRBV9 and TRBJ2-1; D is possibly TRBD1 (6 bases). CDR1 SGDLS and CDR2 YYNGEE come from the germline V gene. CDR3 length: 12 amino acids. V lost 3 bases and J lost 8, with 9 bases in between. The CDR3 coding sequence is TGTGCCAGCAGCGCTACAGGGTATGAGCAGTTCTTC. Its protein is CASSATGYEQFF.

The chain employs TRBV9 and TRBJ1-3; possibly TRBD1 for D (5 bases). The V gene's germline CDR1 is SGDLS and CDR2 YYNGEE. V dropped 4 bases and J dropped 6 bases, with 17 bases sitting between them. There are 15 residues in the CDR3. The CDR3 DNA reads as TGTGCCAGCAGCCCCCGAAACCGGGGGGTAAACACCATATATTTT. Residues: CASSPRNRGVNTIYF.

The chain is built from TRBV7-2 and TRBJ2-1; D is possibly TRBD1 (5 bases). The length of the CDR3 is 18 residues. Germline V gene data show CDR1 as SGHTA and CDR2 as FQGNSA. The germline V and J ends were trimmed by 2 bases and 0 bases, with 17 bases remaining between them. This chain's CDR3 is CASSLTVSLDNSYNEQFF. The CDR3, as DNA: TGTGCCAGCAGCTTAACGGTGTCCTTGGACAACTCCTACAATGAGCAGTTCTTC.

CDR3 in DNA: TGTGCCACCAGCAGTCTCCTAGAAGAGACCCAGTACTTC. This translates into CATSSLLEETQYF. The V gene is TRBV15, the J gene TRBJ2-5; D call uncertain. Trimming removed 3 bases from V and 3 bases from J, with 8 bases in between. There are 13 residues in the CDR3. The germline gives CDR1 LNHNV, CDR2 YYDKDF (reference sequence).

The V gene is TRBV11-1, the J gene TRBJ2-2, with D unclear. Germline V CDR1 and CDR2: SGHAT, FQDESV (reference sequence). Trimming took off 2 bases at V and 5 bases at J, with 6 bases between the two ends. The CDR3 covers 13 residues. The DNA for the CDR3 is TGTGCCAGCAGCTTAAGGCGGACCGGGGAGCTGTTTTTT. Its protein is CASSLRRTGELFF.

The chain employs TRBV9 and TRBJ2-5; 11 nucleotides align to TRBD1. J gave up 6 bases and V 4 bases, and 8 bases lay outside the gene matches. Germline V gene data show CDR1 as SGDLS and CDR2 as YYNGEE. The CDR3 is 15 residues long. This CDR3 is CASSPSGTGGQTQYF. DNA for the CDR3: TGTGCCAGCAGCCCCTCCGGGACAGGGGGGCAGACCCAGTACTTC.

V gene TRBV5-1 combines with J gene TRBJ1-2; tentatively, D is TRBD1 (6 bases). This CDR3 is built from 14 residues. The germline CDR1 and CDR2 sequences are SGHRS and YFSETQ. V lost 4 bases and J 4 bases, leaving 14 bases between the germline ends. The CDR3 loop reads CASSVGTGTYGYTF. For the CDR3, the DNA is TGCGCCAGCAGCGTTGGAACAGGGACCTATGGCTACACCTTC.